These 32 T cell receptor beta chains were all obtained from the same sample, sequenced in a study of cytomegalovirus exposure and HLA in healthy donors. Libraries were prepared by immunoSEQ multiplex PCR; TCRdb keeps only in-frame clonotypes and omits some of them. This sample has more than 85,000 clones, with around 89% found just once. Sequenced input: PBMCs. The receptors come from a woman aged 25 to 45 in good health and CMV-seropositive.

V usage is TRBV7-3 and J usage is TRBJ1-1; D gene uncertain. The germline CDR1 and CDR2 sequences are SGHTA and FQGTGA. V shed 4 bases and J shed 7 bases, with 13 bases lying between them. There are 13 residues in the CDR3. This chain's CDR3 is CASSSTPLSEAFF. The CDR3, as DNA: TGTGCCAGCAGCTCAACCCCCCTTAGTGAAGCTTTCTTT. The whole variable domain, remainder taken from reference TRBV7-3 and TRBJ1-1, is GAGVSQTPSNKVTEKGKYVELRCDPISGHTALYWYRQSLGQGPEFLIYFQGTGAADDSGLPNDRFFAVRPEGSVSTLKIQRTERGDSAVYLCASSSTPLSEAFFGQGTRLTVV.

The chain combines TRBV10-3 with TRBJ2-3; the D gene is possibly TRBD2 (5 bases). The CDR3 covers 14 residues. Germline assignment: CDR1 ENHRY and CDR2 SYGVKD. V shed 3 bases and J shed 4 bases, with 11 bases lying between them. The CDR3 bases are TGTGCCATCAGTGAAACGGGGAGCCCAGATACGCAGTATTTT. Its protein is CAISETGSPDTQYF.

The CDR3 DNA is TGTGCCAGCAGCTTAGTCAGTGGTGAAGCTTTCTTT. Its translation: CASSLVSGEAFF. This chain links TRBV7-2 with TRBJ1-1; D remains unclear. Germline V gene lookup returns CDR1 SGHTA and CDR2 FQGNSA. V was trimmed by 1 base and J by 7 bases, leaving 7 bases between them. The CDR3 runs 12 residues.

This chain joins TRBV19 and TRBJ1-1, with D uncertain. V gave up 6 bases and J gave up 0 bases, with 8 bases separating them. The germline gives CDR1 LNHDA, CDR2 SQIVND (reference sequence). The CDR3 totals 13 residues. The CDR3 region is CASSPALNTEAFF. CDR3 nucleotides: TGTGCCAGTAGCCCCGCGCTGAACACTGAAGCTTTCTTT. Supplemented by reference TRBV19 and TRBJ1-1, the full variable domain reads DGGITQSPKYLFRKEGQNVTLSCEQNLNHDAMYWYRQDPGQGLRLIYYSQIVNDFQKGDIAEGYSVSREKKESFPLTVTSAQKNPTAFYLCASSPALNTEAFFGQGTRLTVV.

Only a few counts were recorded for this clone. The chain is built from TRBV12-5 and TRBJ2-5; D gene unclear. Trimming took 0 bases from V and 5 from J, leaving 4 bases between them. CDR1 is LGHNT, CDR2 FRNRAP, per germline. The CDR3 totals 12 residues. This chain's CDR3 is CASGLVSETQYF. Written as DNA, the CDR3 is TGTGCTAGTGGTTTGGTTTCGGAGACCCAGTACTTC.

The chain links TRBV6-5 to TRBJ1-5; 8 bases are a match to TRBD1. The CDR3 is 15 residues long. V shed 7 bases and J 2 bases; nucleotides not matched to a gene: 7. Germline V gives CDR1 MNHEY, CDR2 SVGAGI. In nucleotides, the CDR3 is TGTGCCAGCACCTCAACGACAGGGGGCAATCAGCCCCAGCATTTT. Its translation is CASTSTTGGNQPQHF.

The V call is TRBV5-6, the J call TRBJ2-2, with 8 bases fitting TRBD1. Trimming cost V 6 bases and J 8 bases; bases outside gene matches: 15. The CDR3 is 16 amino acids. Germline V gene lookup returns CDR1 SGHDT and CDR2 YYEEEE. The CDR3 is CASTLNRGMMAGELFF. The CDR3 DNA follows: TGTGCCAGCACCCTAAACAGGGGGATGATGGCGGGGGAGCTGTTTTTT.

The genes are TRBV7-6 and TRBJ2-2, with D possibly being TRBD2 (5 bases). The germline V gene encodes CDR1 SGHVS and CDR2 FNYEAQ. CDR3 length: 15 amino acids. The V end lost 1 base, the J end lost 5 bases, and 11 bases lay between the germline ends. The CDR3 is CASSLGESRTGELFF. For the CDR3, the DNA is TGTGCCAGCAGCTTAGGGGAGTCCCGTACCGGGGAGCTGTTTTTT.

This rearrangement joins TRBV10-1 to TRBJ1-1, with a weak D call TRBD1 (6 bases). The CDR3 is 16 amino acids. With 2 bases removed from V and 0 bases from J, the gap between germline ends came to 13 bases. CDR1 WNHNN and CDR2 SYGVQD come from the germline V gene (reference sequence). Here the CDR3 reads CASSESGGAMNTEAFF. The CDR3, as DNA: TGCGCCAGCAGTGAGAGTGGGGGCGCGATGAACACTGAAGCTTTCTTT.

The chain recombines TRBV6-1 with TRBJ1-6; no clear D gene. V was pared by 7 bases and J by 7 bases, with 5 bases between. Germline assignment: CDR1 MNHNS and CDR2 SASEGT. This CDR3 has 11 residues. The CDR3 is CASKENSPLHF. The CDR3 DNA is TGTGCCAGCAAGGAGAATTCACCCCTCCACTTT.

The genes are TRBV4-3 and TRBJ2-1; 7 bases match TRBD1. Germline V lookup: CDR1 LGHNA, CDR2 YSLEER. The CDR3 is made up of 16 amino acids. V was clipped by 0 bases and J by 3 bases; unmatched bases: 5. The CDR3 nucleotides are TGCGCCAGCAGCCAAGATTTGGACAGGATCTACAATGAGCAGTTCTTC. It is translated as CASSQDLDRIYNEQFF.

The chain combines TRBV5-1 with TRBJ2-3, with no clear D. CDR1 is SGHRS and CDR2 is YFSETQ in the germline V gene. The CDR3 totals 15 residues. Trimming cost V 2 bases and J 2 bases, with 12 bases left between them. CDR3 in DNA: TGCGCCAGCAGCTTCCGAGGTTATGACACAGATACGCAGTATTTT. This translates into CASSFRGYDTDTQYF.

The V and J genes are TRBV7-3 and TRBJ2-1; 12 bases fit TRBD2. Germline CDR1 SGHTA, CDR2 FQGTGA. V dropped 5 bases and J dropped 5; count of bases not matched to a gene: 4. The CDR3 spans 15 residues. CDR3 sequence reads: CASSPTSGGNNEQFF. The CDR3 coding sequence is TGTGCCAGCAGCCCGACTAGCGGGGGAAACAATGAGCAGTTCTTC. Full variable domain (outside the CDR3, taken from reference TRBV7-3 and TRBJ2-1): GAGVSQTPSNKVTEKGKYVELRCDPISGHTALYWYRQSLGQGPEFLIYFQGTGAADDSGLPNDRFFAVRPEGSVSTLKIQRTERGDSAVYLCASSPTSGGNNEQFFGPGTRLTVL.

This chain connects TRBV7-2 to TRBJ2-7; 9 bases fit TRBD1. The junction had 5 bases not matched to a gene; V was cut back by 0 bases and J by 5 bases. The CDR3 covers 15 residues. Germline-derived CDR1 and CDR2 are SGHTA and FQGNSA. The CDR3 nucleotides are TGTGCCAGCAGCTTAGCGGGGACAGGGTTAAACGAGCAGTACTTC. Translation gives CASSLAGTGLNEQYF.

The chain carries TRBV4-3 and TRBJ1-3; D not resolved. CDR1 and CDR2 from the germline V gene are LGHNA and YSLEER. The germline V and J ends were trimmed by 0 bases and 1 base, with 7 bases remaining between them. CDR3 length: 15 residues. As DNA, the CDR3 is TGCGCCAGCAGCCAAGACCGACAATCTGGAAACACCATATATTTT. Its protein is CASSQDRQSGNTIYF.

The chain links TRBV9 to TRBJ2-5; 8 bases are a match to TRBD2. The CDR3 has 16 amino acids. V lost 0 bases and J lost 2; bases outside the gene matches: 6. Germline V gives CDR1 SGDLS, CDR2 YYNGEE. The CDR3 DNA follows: TGTGCCAGCAGCGTAGGTCCAGCGGGGGCTCAAGAGACCCAGTACTTC. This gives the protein CASSVGPAGAQETQYF. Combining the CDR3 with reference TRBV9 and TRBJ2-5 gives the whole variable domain DSGVTQTPKHLITATGQRVTLRCSPRSGDLSVYWYQQSLDQGLQFLIQYYNGEERAKGNILERFSAQQFPDLHSELNLSSLELGDSALYFCASSVGPAGAQETQYFGPGTRLLVL.

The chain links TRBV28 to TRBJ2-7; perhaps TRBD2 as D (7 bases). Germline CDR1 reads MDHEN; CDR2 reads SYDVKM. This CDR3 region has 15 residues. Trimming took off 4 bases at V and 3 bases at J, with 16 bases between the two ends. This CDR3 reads CASSSGGEGGYEQYF. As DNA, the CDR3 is TGTGCCAGCAGTTCCGGAGGGGAGGGGGGCTACGAGCAGTACTTC. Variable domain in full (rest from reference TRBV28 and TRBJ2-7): DVKVTQSSRYLVKRTGEKVFLECVQDMDHENMFWYRQDPGLGLRLIYFSYDVKMKEKGDIPEGYSVSREKKERFSLILESASTNQTSMYLCASSSGGEGGYEQYFGPGTRLTVT.

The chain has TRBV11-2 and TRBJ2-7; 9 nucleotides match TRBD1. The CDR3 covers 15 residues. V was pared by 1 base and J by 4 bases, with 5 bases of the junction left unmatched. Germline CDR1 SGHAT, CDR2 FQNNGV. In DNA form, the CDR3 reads TGTGCCAGCAGCTTAGGACAGGGGGGGAATTACGAGCAGTACTTC. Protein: CASSLGQGGNYEQYF.

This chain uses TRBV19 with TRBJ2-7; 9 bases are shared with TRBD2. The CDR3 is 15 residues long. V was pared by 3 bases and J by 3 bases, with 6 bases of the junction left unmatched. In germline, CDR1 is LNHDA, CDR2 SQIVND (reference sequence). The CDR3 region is CASSMVAGAVYEQYF. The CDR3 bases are TGTGCCAGTAGTATGGTAGCGGGGGCCGTCTACGAGCAGTACTTC.

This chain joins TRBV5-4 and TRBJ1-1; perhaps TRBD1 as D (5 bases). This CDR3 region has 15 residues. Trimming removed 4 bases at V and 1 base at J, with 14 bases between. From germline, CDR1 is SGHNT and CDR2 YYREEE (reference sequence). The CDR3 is CASSQAERGNTEAFF. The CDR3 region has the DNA TGTGCCAGCAGCCAAGCCGAAAGGGGGAACACTGAAGCTTTCTTT.

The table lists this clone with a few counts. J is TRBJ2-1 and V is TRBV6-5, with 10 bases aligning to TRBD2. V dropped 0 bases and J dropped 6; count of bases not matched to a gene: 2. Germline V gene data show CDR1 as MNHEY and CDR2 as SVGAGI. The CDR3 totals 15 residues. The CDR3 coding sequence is TGTGCCAGCAGTTACTCGTCTAGCGGGGGCAATGAGCAGTTCTTC. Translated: CASSYSSSGGNEQFF.

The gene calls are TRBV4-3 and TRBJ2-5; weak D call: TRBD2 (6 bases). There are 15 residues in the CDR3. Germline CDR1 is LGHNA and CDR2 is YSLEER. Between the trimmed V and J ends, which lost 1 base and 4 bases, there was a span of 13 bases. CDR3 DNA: TGCGCCAGCAGCCAAGGAAAGGAGGGAGTAGAGACCCAGTACTTC. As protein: CASSQGKEGVETQYF.

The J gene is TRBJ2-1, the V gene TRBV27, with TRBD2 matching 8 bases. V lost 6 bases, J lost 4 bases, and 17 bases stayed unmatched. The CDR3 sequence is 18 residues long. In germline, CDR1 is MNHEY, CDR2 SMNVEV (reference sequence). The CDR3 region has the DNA TGTGCCAGCAGCCGAAAACCCTGGGGTAGCGGGGTATACAATGAGCAGTTCTTC. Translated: CASSRKPWGSGVYNEQFF.

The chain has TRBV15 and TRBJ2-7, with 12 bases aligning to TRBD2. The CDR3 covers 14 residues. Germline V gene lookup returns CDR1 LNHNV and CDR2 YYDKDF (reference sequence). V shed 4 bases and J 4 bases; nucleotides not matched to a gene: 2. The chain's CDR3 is CATSTGTSGYEQYF. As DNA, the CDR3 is TGTGCCACCAGCACCGGGACTAGCGGGTACGAGCAGTACTTC.

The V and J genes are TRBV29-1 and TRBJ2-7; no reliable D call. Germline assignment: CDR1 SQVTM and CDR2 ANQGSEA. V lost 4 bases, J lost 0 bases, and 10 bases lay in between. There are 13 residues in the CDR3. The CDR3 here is CSVVQASSYEQYF. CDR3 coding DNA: TGCAGCGTTGTCCAGGCGAGCTCCTACGAGCAGTACTTC.

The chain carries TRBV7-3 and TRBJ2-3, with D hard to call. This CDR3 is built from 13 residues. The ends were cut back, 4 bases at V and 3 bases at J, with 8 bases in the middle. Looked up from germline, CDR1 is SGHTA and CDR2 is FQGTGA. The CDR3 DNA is TGTGCCAGCAGCTCATTCGGGACAGATACGCAGTATTTT. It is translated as CASSSFGTDTQYF.

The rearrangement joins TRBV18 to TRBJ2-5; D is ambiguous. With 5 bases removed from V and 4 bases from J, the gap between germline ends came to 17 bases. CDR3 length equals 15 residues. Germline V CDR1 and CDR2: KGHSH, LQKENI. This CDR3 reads CASSSFSGRSETQYF. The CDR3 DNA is TGTGCCAGCTCATCTTTCTCTGGGCGATCAGAGACCCAGTACTTC.

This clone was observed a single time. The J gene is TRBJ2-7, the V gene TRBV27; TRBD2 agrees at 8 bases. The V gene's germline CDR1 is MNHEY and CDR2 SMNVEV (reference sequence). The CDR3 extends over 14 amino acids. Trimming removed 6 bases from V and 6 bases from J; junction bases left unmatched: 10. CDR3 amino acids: CASRRTSSLSEQYF. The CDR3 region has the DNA TGTGCCAGCAGGAGGACTAGCAGCCTCTCCGAGCAGTACTTC.

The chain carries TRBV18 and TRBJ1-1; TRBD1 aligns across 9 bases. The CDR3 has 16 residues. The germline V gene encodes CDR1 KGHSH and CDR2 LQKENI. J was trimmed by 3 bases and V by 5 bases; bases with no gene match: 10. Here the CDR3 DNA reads TGTGCCAGCTCAAGGGGACAGGGAAGATTGGACACTGAAGCTTTCTTT. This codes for CASSRGQGRLDTEAFF. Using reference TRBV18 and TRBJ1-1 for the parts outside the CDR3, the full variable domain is NAGVMQNPRHLVRRRGQEARLRCSPMKGHSHVYWYRQLPEEGLKFMVYLQKENIIDESGMPKERFSAEFPKEGPSILRIQQVVRGDSAAYFCASSRGQGRLDTEAFFGQGTRLTVV.

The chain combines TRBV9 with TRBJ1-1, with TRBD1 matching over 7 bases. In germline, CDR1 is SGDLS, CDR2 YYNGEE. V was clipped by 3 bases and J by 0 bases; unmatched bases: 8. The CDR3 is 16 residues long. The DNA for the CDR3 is TGTGCCAGCAGCGCTGGGGGACAGTCAATGAACACTGAAGCTTTCTTT. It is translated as CASSAGGQSMNTEAFF.

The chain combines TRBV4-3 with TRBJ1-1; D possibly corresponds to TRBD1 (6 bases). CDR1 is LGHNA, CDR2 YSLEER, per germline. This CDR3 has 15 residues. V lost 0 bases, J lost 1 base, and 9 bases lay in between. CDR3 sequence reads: CASSQDWGQNTEAFF. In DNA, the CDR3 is TGCGCCAGCAGCCAAGATTGGGGACAGAACACTGAAGCTTTCTTT.

The CDR3 DNA reads as TGTGCTAGTGGTAATCCGGCAAAAACAAGTGGGACTACTAATGAAAAACTGTTTTTT. Amino acids: CASGNPAKTSGTTNEKLFF. The V and J genes are TRBV12-5 and TRBJ1-4; D might be TRBD1 (5 bases). The germline CDR1 and CDR2 sequences are LGHNT and FRNRAP. Trimming cost V 5 bases and J 2 bases, with 24 bases left between them. This CDR3 spans 19 amino acids. Filled out from reference TRBV12-5 and TRBJ1-4, the complete variable domain reads DARVTQTPRHKVTEMGQEVTMRCQPILGHNTVFWYRQTMMQGLELLAYFRNRAPLDDSGMPKDRFSAEMPDATLATLKIQPSEPRDSAVYFCASGNPAKTSGTTNEKLFFGSGTQLSVL.